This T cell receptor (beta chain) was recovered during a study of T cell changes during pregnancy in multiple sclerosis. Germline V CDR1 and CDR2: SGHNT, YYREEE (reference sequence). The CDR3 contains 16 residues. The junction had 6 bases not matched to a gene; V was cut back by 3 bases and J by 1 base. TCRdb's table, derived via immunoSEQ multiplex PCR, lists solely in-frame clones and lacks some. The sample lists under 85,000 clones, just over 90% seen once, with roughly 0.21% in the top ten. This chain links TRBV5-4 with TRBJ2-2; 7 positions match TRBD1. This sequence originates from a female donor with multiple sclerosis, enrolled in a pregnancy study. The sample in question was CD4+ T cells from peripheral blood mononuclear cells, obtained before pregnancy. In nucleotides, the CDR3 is TGTGCCAGCAGCTCACCGGGACAGTGGAACACCGGGGAGCTGTTTTTT. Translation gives CASSSPGQWNTGELFF. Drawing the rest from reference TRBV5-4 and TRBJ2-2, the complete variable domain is ETGVTQSPTHLIKTRGQQVTLRCSSQSGHNTVSWYQQALGQGPQFIFQYYREEENGRGNFPPRFSGLQFPNYSSELNVNALELDDSALYLCASSSPGQWNTGELFFGEGSRLTVL.